One TCR beta chain is described in this entry. Its antigen is still unknown. In the PCR, 60 Vbeta and 13 Jbeta primers were used. Profiling relied on immunoSEQ multiplex PCR, and the TCRdb table lists in-frame clones only, not all of them. The sample has roughly 150,000 clones, 65% to 80% seen once. The data derive from a study of cytomegalovirus exposure and HLA in healthy donors. General observations from the study: Being productive about 87% or about 30% of the time was typical of most TCR beta V segments in an earlier analysis. Reports indicated that the classifier achieved high specificity and sensitivity in diagnosing cytomegalovirus status.

The CDR3 is made up of 14 amino acids. Looked up from germline, CDR1 is MGHDK and CDR2 is SYGVNS. V lost 6 bases, J lost 4 bases, and 6 bases stayed unmatched. The rearrangement uses TRBV25-1 and TRBJ2-1, with 7 bases lining up with TRBD1. This TCR came from a man aged 18 to 29 in good health and CMV-seropositive. Sequencing was performed on PBMCs. Here the CDR3 DNA reads TGTGCCAGCAGCGCCCGGGACAGTTACAATGAGCAGTTCTTC. It is translated as CASSARDSYNEQFF.